This T cell receptor (beta chain) was sequenced during a study of T cells expressing NK-cell markers. Study-level information: Obtained from sorted CD3+CD56+NKG2C+, CD3+CD56+NKG2C- and CD3+CD56-NKG2C+ T cells were the TCR beta repertoires. Study conclusions and caveats: In a few donors, these clonotypes also led the CD3+CD56-NKG2C+ fraction. There remained a lack of clarity about HCMV specificity of expanded NKG2C+ T cell clones.

Note on this clonotype: Antigen: not known.

TCRdb reprocessed the 5' RACE reads and stores each CDR3 protein as one record, lacking DNA. Its table records about 260,000 distinct CDR3 sequences. Germline lookup yields CDR1 SQVTM and CDR2 ANQGSEA. CDR3 length equals 14 residues. What was sequenced was blood T cells: a sorted CD56 or NKG2C T cell subset, CD4+ or CD8+ T cells, or bulk PBMC T cells (not recorded which). V gene TRBV29-1 combines with J gene TRBJ1-4; the D call from TCRdb, TRBD1, cannot be confirmed without DNA. The TCR sequence derives from a woman between 18 and 75 years old in good health. The CDR3 reads CSVERDGSEEKLFF.